The clone carrying this T cell receptor (beta chain) was counted between two and nine times. Its antigen is unknown. PCR primers comprised 60 Vbeta and 13 Jbeta primers. TCRdb's copy holds only in-frame clones and misses some; the assay was immunoSEQ multiplex PCR. The sample has roughly 100,000 clones, about 80% seen once; the top ten hold around 6.1%. Germline values: CDR1 DFQATT, CDR2 SNEGSKA (reference sequence). This CDR3 is built from 11 residues. Trimming left V 6 bases short and J 1 base short, with 6 bases between. This sample was included in a study of cytomegalovirus exposure and HLA in healthy donors. Turning to the study itself: The Caucasian-associated ancestry cluster held roughly 81% of approximately 400 genotyped donors. General study results and limits: In a later analysis, at a false discovery rate of 0.05, about 16,000 TCR beta sequences matched HLA alleles.

The sample consisted of PBMCs. The sequence came from a man in his fifties or sixties in good health and CMV-seropositive. This chain links TRBV20-1 with TRBJ1-1; D is unresolved. The CDR3 region is CSAGANTEAFF. CDR3 coding DNA: TGCAGTGCCGGTGCGAACACTGAAGCTTTCTTT.